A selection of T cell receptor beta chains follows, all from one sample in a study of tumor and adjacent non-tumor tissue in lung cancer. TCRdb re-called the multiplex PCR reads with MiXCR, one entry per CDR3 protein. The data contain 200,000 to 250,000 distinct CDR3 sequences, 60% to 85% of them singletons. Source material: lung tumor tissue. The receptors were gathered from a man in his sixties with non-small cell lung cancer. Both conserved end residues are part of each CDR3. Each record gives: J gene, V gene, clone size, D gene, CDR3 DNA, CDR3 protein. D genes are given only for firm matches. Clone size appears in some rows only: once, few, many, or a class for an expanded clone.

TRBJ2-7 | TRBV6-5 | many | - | TGTGCCAGCAGTTACACCCCCCGGGGGCCCTACGAGCAGTACTTC | CASSYTPRGPYEQYF
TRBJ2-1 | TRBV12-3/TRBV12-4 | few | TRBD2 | TGTGCCAGCAACCTCCTGGGGGCGGGGGGACTCAATGAGCAGTTCTTC | CASNLLGAGGLNEQFF
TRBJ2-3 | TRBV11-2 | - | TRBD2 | TGTGCCAGCAGGTATACTAGCGGGGTTACGCAGTATTTT | CASRYTSGVTQYF
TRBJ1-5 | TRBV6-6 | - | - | TGTGCCAGCTGTTACCGCGGGACGTTTTCGGGGCAGCCCCAGCATTTT | CASCYRGTFSGQPQHF
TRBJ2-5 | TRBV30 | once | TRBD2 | TGTGCCTGGAGTGCTAGCGGGGGGTTTCAGACCCAATACTTC | CAWSASGGFQTQYF
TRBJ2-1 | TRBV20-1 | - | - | TGCAGTGCAATCGGGGGAAGCTCCTACAATGAGCAGTTCTTC | CSAIGGSSYNEQFF
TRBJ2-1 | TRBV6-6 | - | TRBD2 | TGTTCCGGCGGGGGAGGAACTAGCGGGTTTCCCTACAATGAGCAGTTCTTC | CSGGGGTSGFPYNEQFF
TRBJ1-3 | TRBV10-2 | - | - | TGCGCCAGCAGTAAGAGGGGCTCTGGAAACACCATATATTTT | CASSKRGSGNTIYF
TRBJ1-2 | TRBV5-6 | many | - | TGTGCCAGCAGCAGGGAGTCTGGCTACACCTTC | CASSRESGYTF
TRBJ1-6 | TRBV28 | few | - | TGTGCCAGCAGTTTACGGGAGATGCATTCACCCCTCCACTTT | CASSLREMHSPLHF
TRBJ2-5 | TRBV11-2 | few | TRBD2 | TGTGCCAGCAGGTTTCAGGGAGGGTCGCAAGAGACCCAGTACTTC | CASRFQGGSQETQYF
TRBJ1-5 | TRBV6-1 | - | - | TGTGCCAGCATCACAGTGGCTGGGTCGGCCAATCAGCCCCAACATTTT | CASITVAGSANQPQHF
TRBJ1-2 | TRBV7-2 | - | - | TGTGCCAGCAGCTTATCGGGCGGGACACGCCACGGCTACACCTTC | CASSLSGGTRHGYTF
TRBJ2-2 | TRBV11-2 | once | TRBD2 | TGTGCCTGCAGCGACCCGTGGGGCGGGGGGTTCGCCGGGGAGCTGTTTTTT | CACSDPWGGGFAGELFF
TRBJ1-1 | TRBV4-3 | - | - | TGCTCCAGCAGCCAAGATGTTCCAGGTAGTTCGGGCACTGAAGCTTTCTTT | CSSSQDVPGSSGTEAFF
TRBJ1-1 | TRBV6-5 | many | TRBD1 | TGTGCCAGCAGTCTGACAGGGTATTCAAACACTGAAGCTTTCTTT | CASSLTGYSNTEAFF
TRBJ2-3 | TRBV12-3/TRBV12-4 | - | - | TGTGCTAGCAGTTTAGGTGGAAAGGGGGCAGATACGCAGTATTTT | CASSLGGKGADTQYF
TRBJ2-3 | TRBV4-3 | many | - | TGCGCCAGCAGCCAAGAACAGCGGCCCACAGATACGCAGTATTTT | CASSQEQRPTDTQYF
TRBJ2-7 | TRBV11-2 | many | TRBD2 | TGTGCCAGCAGCTTAGGAGGGACTAGCGGGGGATACTCCTACGAGCAGTACTTC | CASSLGGTSGGYSYEQYF
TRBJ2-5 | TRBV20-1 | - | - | TGCAGTGCGAATTGGGGGGCTGAGACCCAGTACTTC | CSANWGAETQYF
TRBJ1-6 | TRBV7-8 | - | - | TGTGCCAGCAGCTTAGTCCTCAGGGGTGATAATTCACCCCTCCACTTT | CASSLVLRGDNSPLHF
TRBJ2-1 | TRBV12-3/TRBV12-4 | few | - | TGTGCCAGCACGGGAGTGTACAATGAGCAGTTCTTC | CASTGVYNEQFF
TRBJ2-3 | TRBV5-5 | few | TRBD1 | TGTGCCAGCAGCCCGGGGACAGTCAGCACAGATACGCAGTATTTT | CASSPGTVSTDTQYF
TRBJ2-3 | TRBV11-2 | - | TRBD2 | TGTGCCAGCAGCTTGGGGACTAGATCGCTAGATACTCAGTATTTT | CASSLGTRSLDTQYF
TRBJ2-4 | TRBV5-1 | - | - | TGCGCCAGCAGCATGACTAGTGCCGAAAACTTTCAGTACTTC | CASSMTSAENFQYF
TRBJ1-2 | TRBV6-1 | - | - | TGTGCCAACAGTGAAGAGGGGGGGCTCAACTATGACTACACCTTC | CANSEEGGLNYDYTF
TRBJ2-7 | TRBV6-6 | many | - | TGTGCCAGCAGTTACATTCCTGGTCAGAGCTCCTACGAGCAGTACTTC | CASSYIPGQSSYEQYF
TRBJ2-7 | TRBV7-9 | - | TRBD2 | TGTGCCAGCAGCTTAGAAGGGACTAGCTACGAGCAGTACTTC | CASSLEGTSYEQYF
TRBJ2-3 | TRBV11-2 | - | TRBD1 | TGTGTCAGCAGCCCCCCCGGGGGACAGGGCCCAGATACGCAGTATTTT | CVSSPPGGQGPDTQYF
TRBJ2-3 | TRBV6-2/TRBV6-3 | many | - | TGTGCCAGCAGTTACACCACAGATACGCAGTATTTT | CASSYTTDTQYF
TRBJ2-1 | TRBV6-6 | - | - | TGTGCCAGCAGTTACCCGAGGGGATGCTATCACAATGAGCAGTTCTTC | CASSYPRGCYHNEQFF
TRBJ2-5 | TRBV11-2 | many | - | TGTGCCAGCAGCCCCTCGGGACGTCAAGAGACCCAGTACTTC | CASSPSGRQETQYF
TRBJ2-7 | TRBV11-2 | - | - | TGTGCCAGCAGCCCCAATCCCACAAGCGAGCAGTACTTC | CASSPNPTSEQYF
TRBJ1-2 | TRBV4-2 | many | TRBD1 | TGTGCCAGCAGCCGGTACGGGGACAGCGGAGCTAACTATGGCTACACCTTC | CASSRYGDSGANYGYTF
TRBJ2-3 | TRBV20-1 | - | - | TGCAGTGCTAGAGATGCAATAGGCACAGATACGCAGTATTTT | CSARDAIGTDTQYF
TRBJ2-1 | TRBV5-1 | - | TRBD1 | TGCGCCAGCAGCTTGGCACAGGGGACCCCCTACGATGAGCAGTTCTTC | CASSLAQGTPYDEQFF
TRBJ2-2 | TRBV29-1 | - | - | TGCAGCGTCGCCTATACTGGTAGAGTCGGGGAGCTGTTTTTT | CSVAYTGRVGELFF
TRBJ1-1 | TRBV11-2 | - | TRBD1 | TGTGCCAGAAACTTTCAGGGGGTTTGGAACACTGAAACTTTCTTT | CARNFQGVWNTETFF
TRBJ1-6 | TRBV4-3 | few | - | TGCGCCAGCAGCCAAGATCCAGGGGTGGATTCACCCCTCCACTTT | CASSQDPGVDSPLHF
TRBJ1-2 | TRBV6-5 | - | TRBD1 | TGTGCCAGCAGACGACAGGGGGGGGCCTATGGCTACATCTTC | CASRRQGGAYGYIF
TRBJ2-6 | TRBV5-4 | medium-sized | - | TGTGCCAGCAGCTTAGATCCTGGGGCCAACGTCCTGACTTTC | CASSLDPGANVLTF
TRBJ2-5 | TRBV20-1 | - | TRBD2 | TGCATTGCTTATAGCGGGGGGGCTCTTGAGACCCAATACTTC | CIAYSGGALETQYF
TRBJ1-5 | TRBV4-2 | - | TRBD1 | TGTGCCAGCAGCCAGTACATAACAGGGGGCGGCAATCAGCCCCAGCTTTTT | CASSQYITGGGNQPQLF
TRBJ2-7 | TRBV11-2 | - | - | TGTGCCAGCAGACCGACCGGGACCTTCGGTGAGCAGTACTTC | CASRPTGTFGEQYF
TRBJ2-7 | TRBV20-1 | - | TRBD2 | TGCAGTGTTAGTCCAGCGGGAGTCGACGAGCAGTACTTC | CSVSPAGVDEQYF
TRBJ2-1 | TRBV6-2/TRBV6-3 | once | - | TGTGCCAGCATCAGGGTGTTCGGGGGGCCCTACAATGAACAGTTCTTC | CASIRVFGGPYNEQFF
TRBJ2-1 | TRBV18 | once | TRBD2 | TGTGCCAGCTCACCGCCCGAGACTAGCGGGAGTCTCATTGGGCAGTTCTTC | CASSPPETSGSLIGQFF